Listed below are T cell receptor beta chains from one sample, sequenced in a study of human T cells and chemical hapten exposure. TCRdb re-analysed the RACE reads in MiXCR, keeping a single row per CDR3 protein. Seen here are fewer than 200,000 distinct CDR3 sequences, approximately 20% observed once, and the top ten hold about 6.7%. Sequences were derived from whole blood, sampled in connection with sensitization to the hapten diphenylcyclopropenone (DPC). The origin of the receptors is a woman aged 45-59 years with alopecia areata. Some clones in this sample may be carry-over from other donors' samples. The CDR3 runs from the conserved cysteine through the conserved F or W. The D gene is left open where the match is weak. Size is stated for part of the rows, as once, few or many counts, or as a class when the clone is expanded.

CDR3 protein: CSARTRAIEQYF; CDR3 DNA: TGCAGTGCTAGGACGAGGGCGATCGAGCAGTACTTC; clone size: -; J gene: TRBJ2-7; D gene: -; V gene: TRBV20-1
CDR3 protein: CATSRDLGGSWTSQETQYF; CDR3 DNA: TGTGCCACCAGCAGAGATCTGGGCGGGAGTTGGACTTCCCAAGAGACCCAGTACTTC; clone size: -; J gene: TRBJ2-5; D gene: TRBD2; V gene: TRBV15
CDR3 protein: CAWSGGTKENYGYTF; CDR3 DNA: TGTGCCTGGAGTGGAGGCACAAAGGAAAACTATGGCTACACCTTC; clone size: -; J gene: TRBJ1-2; D gene: -; V gene: TRBV30
CDR3 protein: CASSEYLAGNNEQFF; CDR3 DNA: TGCGCCAGCAGTGAATACCTAGCGGGAAACAATGAGCAGTTCTTC; clone size: many; J gene: TRBJ2-1; D gene: TRBD2; V gene: TRBV10-1
CDR3 protein: CASSFQVRRGAFF; CDR3 DNA: TGTGCCAGCAGCTTTCAGGTCCGCCGGGGAGCTTTCTTT; clone size: few; J gene: TRBJ1-1; D gene: -; V gene: TRBV5-6
CDR3 protein: CASSLEGPSGNTIYF; CDR3 DNA: TGCGCCAGCAGCTTGGAGGGGCCCTCTGGAAACACCATATATTTT; clone size: many; J gene: TRBJ1-3; D gene: -; V gene: TRBV5-1
CDR3 protein: CASSQQRTGAYEQYF; CDR3 DNA: TGTGCCAGCAGCCAACAAAGGACAGGGGCCTACGAGCAGTACTTC; clone size: -; J gene: TRBJ2-7; D gene: TRBD1; V gene: TRBV3-1
CDR3 protein: CSVGRETGYGYTF; CDR3 DNA: TGCAGCGTGGGACGGGAAACGGGCTATGGCTACACCTTC; clone size: few; J gene: TRBJ1-2; D gene: -; V gene: TRBV20-1
CDR3 protein: CASSLQPRTGGVNTEAFF; CDR3 DNA: TGCGCCAGCAGCTTGCAGCCCCGGACAGGGGGAGTGAACACTGAAGCTTTCTTT; clone size: -; J gene: TRBJ1-1; D gene: TRBD1; V gene: TRBV5-1
CDR3 protein: CASSLARGLGQPQHF; CDR3 DNA: TGTGCCAGCAGCTTAGCGCGGGGGTTAGGTCAGCCCCAGCATTTT; clone size: many; J gene: TRBJ1-5; D gene: -; V gene: TRBV7-2
CDR3 protein: CATSRAGSGSQYNEQFF; CDR3 DNA: TGTGCCACCAGCAGAGCCGGAAGCGGGAGCCAATACAATGAGCAGTTCTTC; clone size: few; J gene: TRBJ2-1; D gene: TRBD2; V gene: TRBV15
CDR3 protein: CASSKEGMSYEQYF; CDR3 DNA: TGTGCCAGCAGCAAAGAGGGGATGTCGTACGAGCAGTACTTC; clone size: few; J gene: TRBJ2-7; D gene: -; V gene: TRBV21-1
CDR3 protein: CASSLEGGSGGELFF; CDR3 DNA: TGTGCCAGCAGCTTGGAGGGGGGTTCCGGCGGGGAGCTGTTTTTT; clone size: many; J gene: TRBJ2-2; D gene: -; V gene: TRBV5-4
CDR3 protein: CASSPQSGSGANVLTF; CDR3 DNA: TGTGCCAGCAGCCCCCAGTCAGGGTCTGGGGCCAACGTCCTGACTTTC; clone size: -; J gene: TRBJ2-6; D gene: -; V gene: TRBV7-2
CDR3 protein: CASSFTMRSGDNSPLHF; CDR3 DNA: TGTGCCAGCAGCTTTACGATGCGGAGCGGGGATAATTCACCCCTCCACTTT; clone size: few; J gene: TRBJ1-6; D gene: -; V gene: TRBV5-5
CDR3 protein: CASSYSMSPGWAFF; CDR3 DNA: TGTGCCAGCAGTTACTCGATGTCGCCCGGTTGGGCTTTCTTT; clone size: -; J gene: TRBJ1-1; D gene: -; V gene: TRBV6-5
CDR3 protein: CASSGQGAAQNQPQHF; CDR3 DNA: TGTGCCAGCAGTGGACAGGGGGCCGCACAAAATCAGCCCCAGCATTTT; clone size: few; J gene: TRBJ1-5; D gene: TRBD1; V gene: TRBV2
CDR3 protein: CASSRDWITDTQYF; CDR3 DNA: TGTGCCAGCAGCCGTGACTGGATTACAGATACGCAGTATTTT; clone size: many; J gene: TRBJ2-3; D gene: -; V gene: TRBV7-9
CDR3 protein: CASRLAQETQYF; CDR3 DNA: TGTGCCAGCAGACTAGCGCAAGAGACCCAGTACTTC; clone size: once; J gene: TRBJ2-5; D gene: TRBD2; V gene: TRBV6-1
CDR3 protein: CASSPRGARGGYTF; CDR3 DNA: TGTGCCAGCAGCCCGAGGGGAGCTCGGGGTGGCTACACCTTC; clone size: few; J gene: TRBJ1-2; D gene: -; V gene: TRBV7-2
CDR3 protein: CAISEAVAGGYTF; CDR3 DNA: TGTGCCATCAGTGAGGCAGTAGCTGGGGGCTACACCTTC; clone size: many; J gene: TRBJ1-2; D gene: -; V gene: TRBV10-3
CDR3 protein: CSVEFSGGYNEQFF; CDR3 DNA: TGCAGCGTTGAGTTCTCGGGAGGGTACAATGAGCAGTTCTTC; clone size: few; J gene: TRBJ2-1; D gene: TRBD2; V gene: TRBV29-1
CDR3 protein: CASSPNRGIQPQHF; CDR3 DNA: TGTGCCAGCAGTCCCAACAGGGGAATTCAGCCCCAGCATTTT; clone size: -; J gene: TRBJ1-5; D gene: TRBD1; V gene: TRBV12-3/TRBV12-4
CDR3 protein: CASSYVRASYEQYF; CDR3 DNA: TGTGCCAGCAGTTACGTCAGGGCCTCCTACGAGCAGTACTTC; clone size: -; J gene: TRBJ2-7; D gene: -; V gene: TRBV6-6
CDR3 protein: CASSQVMARDEQFF; CDR3 DNA: TGTGCCAGCAGCCAAGTAATGGCGCGGGATGAGCAGTTCTTC; clone size: many; J gene: TRBJ2-1; D gene: -; V gene: TRBV4-2
CDR3 protein: CASSYLAGAAWEQYF; CDR3 DNA: TGTGCCAGCAGTTACCTAGCGGGAGCCGCCTGGGAGCAGTACTTC; clone size: few; J gene: TRBJ2-7; D gene: TRBD2; V gene: TRBV6-5
CDR3 protein: CASSVGLAVSTDTQYF; CDR3 DNA: TGTGCCAGCAGTGTCGGACTCGCCGTTAGCACAGATACGCAGTATTTT; clone size: -; J gene: TRBJ2-3; D gene: -; V gene: TRBV2
CDR3 protein: CASSEGQGHEKLFF; CDR3 DNA: TGCGCCAGCAGTGAAGGACAGGGACATGAAAAACTGTTTTTT; clone size: many; J gene: TRBJ1-4; D gene: TRBD1; V gene: TRBV10-2
CDR3 protein: CSARISGRDTYEQYF; CDR3 DNA: TGCAGTGCTAGGATTAGCGGGAGGGATACCTACGAGCAGTACTTC; clone size: few; J gene: TRBJ2-7; D gene: TRBD2; V gene: TRBV20-1
CDR3 protein: CASSTTGFLGGTQYF; CDR3 DNA: TGTGCCAGCAGTACGACAGGGTTCCTCGGGGGTACGCAGTATTTT; clone size: -; J gene: TRBJ2-3; D gene: -; V gene: TRBV6-2/TRBV6-3
CDR3 protein: CATSLGAQPQHF; CDR3 DNA: TGTGCCACCAGTCTGGGTGCTCAGCCCCAGCATTTT; clone size: -; J gene: TRBJ1-5; D gene: -; V gene: TRBV24-1
CDR3 protein: CASRTGGTEAFF; CDR3 DNA: TGTGCCAGCAGAACAGGGGGCACTGAAGCTTTCTTT; clone size: -; J gene: TRBJ1-1; D gene: TRBD1; V gene: TRBV7-8
CDR3 protein: CASSLLGRGKGYNEQFF; CDR3 DNA: TGTGCCAGCAGTTTATTGGGTAGGGGGAAGGGATACAATGAGCAGTTCTTC; clone size: few; J gene: TRBJ2-1; D gene: -; V gene: TRBV28
CDR3 protein: CASSLEPVGSTDTQYF; CDR3 DNA: TGCGCCAGCAGCTTAGAGCCCGTCGGTAGCACAGATACGCAGTATTTT; clone size: -; J gene: TRBJ2-3; D gene: -; V gene: TRBV5-1
CDR3 protein: CASGRETNYGYTF; CDR3 DNA: TGTGCCAGTGGCCGGGAAACAAACTATGGCTACACCTTC; clone size: few; J gene: TRBJ1-2; D gene: -; V gene: TRBV2
CDR3 protein: CASSLGLAAYNEQFF; CDR3 DNA: TGTGCCAGCAGCTTAGGACTAGCGGCCTACAATGAGCAGTTCTTC; clone size: few; J gene: TRBJ2-1; D gene: TRBD2; V gene: TRBV5-6
CDR3 protein: CASSPGGNYGYTF; CDR3 DNA: TGCGCCAGCAGCCCAGGGGGTAACTATGGCTACACCTTC; clone size: many; J gene: TRBJ1-2; D gene: TRBD1; V gene: TRBV5-1
CDR3 protein: CSADRRTDTQYF; CDR3 DNA: TGCAGTGCCGATCGTCGCACAGATACGCAGTATTTT; clone size: -; J gene: TRBJ2-3; D gene: -; V gene: TRBV20-1
CDR3 protein: CSAINVDILVYGYTF; CDR3 DNA: TGCAGTGCTATAAATGTCGATATACTAGTCTATGGCTACACCTTC; clone size: few; J gene: TRBJ1-2; D gene: -; V gene: TRBV20-1
CDR3 protein: CASSAEGGLAGGDEQFF; CDR3 DNA: TGTGCCAGCAGTGCTGAGGGAGGACTAGCGGGAGGGGATGAGCAGTTCTTC; clone size: many; J gene: TRBJ2-1; D gene: TRBD2; V gene: TRBV12-3/TRBV12-4
CDR3 protein: CASSQRGPSGRNGDTQYF; CDR3 DNA: TGTGCCAGCAGCCAGAGGGGTCCTAGCGGGAGGAACGGAGATACGCAGTATTTT; clone size: -; J gene: TRBJ2-3; D gene: TRBD2; V gene: TRBV4-2
CDR3 protein: CSASGLAGVQDTQYF; CDR3 DNA: TGCAGCGCGAGTGGACTAGCGGGAGTTCAAGATACGCAGTATTTT; clone size: few; J gene: TRBJ2-3; D gene: TRBD2; V gene: TRBV29-1
CDR3 protein: CASSQVSRDTEAFF; CDR3 DNA: TGCGCCAGCAGCCAAGTGAGCAGAGACACTGAAGCTTTCTTT; clone size: -; J gene: TRBJ1-1; D gene: -; V gene: TRBV4-1
CDR3 protein: CASSLFPNYGYTF; CDR3 DNA: TGCGCCAGCAGCTTGTTTCCTAACTATGGCTACACCTTC; clone size: few; J gene: TRBJ1-2; D gene: -; V gene: TRBV5-1
CDR3 protein: CAWSIRADEKLFF; CDR3 DNA: TGTGCCTGGAGTATACGGGCGGATGAAAAACTGTTTTTT; clone size: -; J gene: TRBJ1-4; D gene: -; V gene: TRBV30